What follows are 17 T cell receptor beta chains derived from one specimen sequenced in a study of cytomegalovirus exposure and HLA in healthy donors. PCR primers comprised 60 Vbeta and 13 Jbeta primers. Clones were read by immunoSEQ multiplex PCR, and TCRdb kept only the in-frame ones, dropping some. Of hundreds of thousands of clones in the sample, approximately 83% were seen once. Sequences were obtained from PBMCs. All receptors derive from a girl under 18 in good health and CMV-seronegative.

The chain recombines TRBV19 with TRBJ1-2, with 7 bases aligning to TRBD1. The trim removed 5 bases at V and 7 bases at J, leaving 10 bases unmatched. The CDR3 covers 14 residues. CDR1 LNHDA and CDR2 SQIVND come from the germline V gene (reference sequence). The CDR3 region is CASSVQGRQGGYTF. CDR3 coding DNA: TGTGCCAGTAGTGTACAGGGGAGGCAAGGTGGCTACACCTTC. The full variable domain, with the rest looked up from reference TRBV19 and TRBJ1-2, is DGGITQSPKYLFRKEGQNVTLSCEQNLNHDAMYWYRQDPGQGLRLIYYSQIVNDFQKGDIAEGYSVSREKKESFPLTVTSAQKNPTAFYLCASSVQGRQGGYTFGSGTRLTVV.

This chain joins TRBV6-5 and TRBJ2-6; D gene uncertain. CDR1 is MNHEY and CDR2 is SVGAGI in the germline V gene. CDR3 size: 15 residues. Trimming took 8 bases from V and 4 from J, leaving 15 bases between them. CDR3 nucleotide sequence: TGTGCCAGCCGAGTGACTCTTCTGGGGGCCAACGTCCTGACTTTC. Translation: CASRVTLLGANVLTF.

The rearrangement links TRBV7-9 to TRBJ1-1; D is possibly TRBD1 (5 bases). The germline CDR1 and CDR2 sequences are SEHNR and FQNEAQ (reference sequence). The V end was cut by 1 base, the J end by 1 base, with 13 bases between. This CDR3 has 16 amino acids. The CDR3 loop reads CASSLEPGRGNTEAFF. The CDR3 coding sequence is TGTGCCAGCAGCTTAGAGCCGGGGAGGGGGAACACTGAAGCTTTCTTT.

The gene calls are TRBV19 and TRBJ1-1; tentative D call: TRBD1 (6 bases). CDR3 size: 12 residues. Deletions cut 6 bases from V and 11 bases from J, with 16 bases between. The germline V gene encodes CDR1 LNHDA and CDR2 SQIVND (reference sequence). DNA for the CDR3: TGTGCCAGTAGGCAAGGGGGAGTGGCGGCTTTCTTT. Amino acids: CASRQGGVAAFF.

This sequence joins TRBV9 and TRBJ2-3; 8 nucleotides match TRBD1. Germline V gene sequence: CDR1 SGDLS, CDR2 YYNGEE. V gave up 1 base and J gave up 0 bases; unmatched junction bases: 4. This CDR3 is built from 16 residues. The CDR3 bases are TGTGCCAGCAGCGTACAGGGGGCGCCTAGCACAGATACGCAGTATTTT. The encoded protein is CASSVQGAPSTDTQYF.

The chain has TRBV2 and TRBJ1-2; D remains unclear. Germline-derived CDR1 and CDR2 are SNHLY and FYNNEI. This CDR3 contains 11 residues. Trimming took 6 bases from V and 3 from J, leaving 5 bases between them. The DNA of the CDR3 is TGTGCCAGCAGCAGGTACTATGGCTACACCTTC. Residues: CASSRYYGYTF.

J is TRBJ1-1 and V is TRBV4-1; perhaps TRBD1 as D (5 bases). Per germline, CDR1 MGHRA and CDR2 YSYEKL. Trimming removed 4 bases from V and 1 base from J, with 19 bases in between. The CDR3 runs to 17 residues. CDR3 sequence (DNA): TGCGCCAGCAGCCTCCATCCACTCGTGACAGAGAACACTGAAGCTTTCTTT. Protein product: CASSLHPLVTENTEAFF.

The chain links TRBV7-2 to TRBJ1-2; D may be TRBD1 (6 bases). The CDR3 covers 14 residues. The V end lost 5 bases, the J end lost 5 bases, and 15 bases lay between the germline ends. Germline CDR1 is SGHTA and CDR2 is FQGNSA. As DNA, the CDR3 is TGTGCCAGCAGCGCAACGGGACATGGGTATGGCTACACCTTC. Its protein product is CASSATGHGYGYTF. The whole variable domain, remainder taken from reference TRBV7-2 and TRBJ1-2, is GAGVSQSPSNKVTEKGKDVELRCDPISGHTALYWYRQSLGQGLEFLIYFQGNSAPDKSGLPSDRFSAERTGGSVSTLTIQRTQQEDSAVYLCASSATGHGYGYTFGSGTRLTVV.

The chain links TRBV21-1 to TRBJ1-1; the table's D call of TRBD1 was not tested on the DNA. TRBV21-1 is flagged as a pseudogene. This CDR3 has 20 residues. The CDR3 reads CASSKEEFGLTGGYGTEAFF. DNA of the CDR3: TGTGCCAGCAGCAAAGAGGAATTTGGGCTAACAGGGGGCTATGGGACTGAAGCTTTCTTT.

Written as DNA, the CDR3 is TGTGCCAGCAGCCGGAGGGACGGAATGGAGACCCAGTACTTC. Encoded protein: CASSRRDGMETQYF. J is TRBJ2-5 and V is TRBV7-9; TRBD2 might be the D (6 bases). Germline values: CDR1 SEHNR, CDR2 FQNEAQ (reference sequence). This CDR3 comprises 14 residues. Trimming cost V 5 bases and J 5 bases, with 15 bases left between them.

V gene TRBV10-3 combines with J gene TRBJ1-2; tentatively, D is TRBD1 (5 bases). V dropped 6 bases and J dropped 8 bases, with 19 bases sitting between them. Germline CDR1 reads ENHRY; CDR2 reads SYGVKD. The CDR3 is made up of 14 amino acids. Written as DNA, the CDR3 is TGTGCCATCAGACCAGGGTACGGGCTCACCGGCTACACCTTC. This encodes CAIRPGYGLTGYTF.

The sample holds a few counts of this clone. The rearrangement uses TRBV6-1 and TRBJ2-7; D gene uncertain. V dropped 4 bases and J dropped 4 bases, with 8 bases sitting between them. Per the germline V gene, CDR1 is MNHNS and CDR2 is SASEGT. CDR3 length equals 12 residues. The CDR3 DNA is TGTGCCAGCAGTGGGGCTTTTTACGAGCAGTACTTC. Protein: CASSGAFYEQYF.

This chain uses TRBV4-3 with TRBJ1-6; D is uncertain. Trimming stripped 0 bases from V and 7 bases from J, with 10 bases between. Germline values: CDR1 LGHNA, CDR2 YSLEER. This CDR3 comprises 15 residues. The CDR3 here is CASSQDTPGNSPLHF. CDR3 nucleotide sequence: TGCGCCAGCAGCCAAGATACTCCCGGGAATTCACCCCTCCACTTT.

The rearrangement joins TRBV28 to TRBJ2-7; the D gene is possibly TRBD1 (6 bases). V lost 6 bases and J 2 bases, leaving 17 bases between the germline ends. CDR3 size: 15 residues. Germline CDR1 MDHEN, CDR2 SYDVKM. The CDR3 sequence is CASSAGAGATYEQYF. The DNA for the CDR3 is TGTGCCAGCAGCGCAGGTGCAGGGGCTACCTACGAGCAGTACTTC.

The CDR3 protein is CASRDTSPYGYTF. The CDR3 DNA follows: TGTGCCAGCAGGGACACCTCCCCATATGGCTACACCTTC. The rearrangement uses TRBV6-1 and TRBJ1-2; TRBD1 might be the D (5 bases). V shed 6 bases and J shed 5 bases, with 13 bases lying between them. CDR1 and CDR2 (germline): MNHNS, SASEGT. This CDR3 is 13 amino acids long.

This clone was seen a handful of times. This chain uses TRBV5-6 with TRBJ1-5, with 7 bases that match TRBD1. CDR3 length equals 14 residues. Trimming at V came to 3 bases and at J to 5 bases, leaving 5 bases not matched to a gene. Per germline, CDR1 SGHDT and CDR2 YYEEEE. CDR3 in DNA: TGTGCCAGCAGCTCGACAGGGAAGTATCAGCCCCAGCATTTT. Its translation is CASSSTGKYQPQHF.

The chain links TRBV28 to TRBJ1-1; 8 bases are a match to TRBD1. In germline, CDR1 is MDHEN, CDR2 SYDVKM. The CDR3 totals 14 residues. Trimming took 5 bases from V and 6 from J; bases not matched to a gene: 8. The CDR3 sequence: CASSPRGHTAEAFF. CDR3 DNA sequence: TGTGCCAGCAGTCCCAGGGGGCACACTGCTGAAGCTTTCTTT.